This T cell receptor (beta chain) was documented in a study of shared clonotypes between healthy human individuals. As regards this clone: The antigen remains undetermined.

Execution of the assay was at deep level. Assay: immunoSEQ multiplex PCR; the TCRdb copy retains only in-frame clones and omits some. The sample has 2 million to 2.5 million clones, just over 90% seen once. This CDR3 comprises 13 residues. V gave up 0 bases and J gave up 5 bases, with 8 bases separating them. CDR1 and CDR2 (germline): GTSNPN, SVGIG (reference sequence). Study conclusions and caveats: Sequencing of the sorted subsets was shown by rarefaction to be incomplete despite large depth.

The V gene is TRBV30, the J gene TRBJ2-1; D is ambiguous. The specimen was naive CD4+ T cells from PBMCs. Subset reported: CD45RA+ positively selected. The receptor's source is a man between 18 and 29 years old in good health. Some clones in this sample may be carry-over from other donors' samples. CDR3 sequence (DNA): TGTGCCTGGAGTGTTTTTATCGACAATGAGCAGTTCTTC. Translation gives CAWSVFIDNEQFF.